One sample yielded the 10 T cell receptor beta chains listed below, sequenced in a study of T cell changes during pregnancy in multiple sclerosis. The protocol was immunoSEQ multiplex PCR, while the TCRdb copy is restricted to in-frame clones and leaves out a portion. The sample lists approximately 60,000 clones; around 93% were seen once. This material consisted of CD4+ T cells from peripheral blood mononuclear cells, taken before pregnancy. The origin of the receptors is a female donor with multiple sclerosis, enrolled in a pregnancy study.

The chain links TRBV27 to TRBJ2-3, with D possibly matching TRBD2 (5 bases). Trimming left V 6 bases short and J 0 bases short, with 10 bases between. This CDR3 has 14 residues. The germline V gene has CDR1 MNHEY and CDR2 SMNVEV (reference sequence). The CDR3 region has the DNA TGTGCCAGCAGCCTTGGACTGAGCACAGATACGCAGTATTTT. Translating it yields CASSLGLSTDTQYF.

V and J are TRBV15 and TRBJ2-1, with 8 positions matching TRBD2. CDR1 and CDR2 (germline): LNHNV, YYDKDF (reference sequence). Unmatched junction bases numbered 11, after V lost 3 bases and J lost 7 bases. The CDR3 totals 16 residues. CDR3 sequence: CATSSSGLVTENEQFF. The CDR3 region has the DNA TGTGCCACCAGCAGTTCGGGACTAGTAACGGAAAATGAGCAGTTCTTC.

This clone has only a few counts. The J gene is TRBJ2-1, the V gene TRBV5-4, with TRBD1 identical over 9 bases. The CDR3 has 15 amino acids. After removal of 3 bases from V and 9 bases from J, the junction contained 10 bases not matched to a gene. CDR1 is SGHNT and CDR2 is YYREEE in the germline V gene (reference sequence). This chain's CDR3 is CASSSGDRVRGEQFF. For the CDR3, the DNA is TGTGCCAGCAGCTCCGGGGACAGGGTACGCGGTGAGCAGTTCTTC.

V usage is TRBV6-5 and J usage is TRBJ1-3, with 7 bases lining up with TRBD1. Germline V gene sequence: CDR1 MNHEY, CDR2 SVGAGI. The V and J ends lost 6 bases and 2 bases, in that order; junction bases with no gene match: 7. This CDR3 has 15 amino acids. This CDR3 reads CASSSDRAAGNTIYF. In DNA, the CDR3 is TGTGCCAGCAGCTCCGACAGGGCAGCTGGAAACACCATATATTTT.

V and J are TRBV10-3 and TRBJ2-6; D may be TRBD1 (5 bases). CDR3 size: 17 residues. From germline, CDR1 is ENHRY and CDR2 SYGVKD. Deletions cut 5 bases from V and 0 bases from J, with 14 bases between. The CDR3 DNA reads as TGTGCCATCAGTAGAATTGGTCAGGGCTCTGGGGCCAACGTCCTGACTTTC. Its protein product is CAISRIGQGSGANVLTF.

The V gene is TRBV4-1, the J gene TRBJ1-2; tentative D call: TRBD1 (5 bases). From germline, CDR1 is MGHRA and CDR2 YSYEKL. Trimming shortened V by 1 base and J by 8 bases, and 8 bases separated the two germline ends. This CDR3 contains 12 residues. The CDR3 spells CASSQGAGGYTF. The CDR3 nucleotides are TGCGCCAGCAGCCAAGGGGCAGGGGGCTACACCTTC.

The rearrangement links TRBV5-1 to TRBJ1-1; the D gene is possibly TRBD1 (6 bases). The V gene's germline CDR1 is SGHRS and CDR2 YFSETQ. The ends were cut back, 4 bases at V and 1 base at J, with 14 bases in the middle. The CDR3 extends over 15 amino acids. DNA of the CDR3: TGCGCCAGCAGCGGGGCAAGGACAGCGAACACTGAAGCTTTCTTT. Protein: CASSGARTANTEAFF. The whole variable domain, remainder taken from reference TRBV5-1 and TRBJ1-1, is KAGVTQTPRYLIKTRGQQVTLSCSPISGHRSVSWYQQTPGQGLQFLFEYFSETQRNKGNFPGRFSGRQFSNSRSEMNVSTLELGDSALYLCASSGARTANTEAFFGQGTRLTVV.

The chain links TRBV5-1 to TRBJ2-6, with TRBD1 identical over 8 bases. The germline gives CDR1 SGHRS, CDR2 YFSETQ. The CDR3 spans 15 residues. Losses at the gene ends were 3 bases for V and 4 bases for J; bases not matched to a gene: 3. The CDR3 reads CASSWTGTGANVLTF. CDR3 DNA sequence: TGCGCCAGCAGCTGGACAGGGACCGGGGCCAACGTCCTGACTTTC. Based on the CDR3 plus reference TRBV5-1 and TRBJ2-6, the full variable domain is KAGVTQTPRYLIKTRGQQVTLSCSPISGHRSVSWYQQTPGQGLQFLFEYFSETQRNKGNFPGRFSGRQFSNSRSEMNVSTLELGDSALYLCASSWTGTGANVLTFGAGSRLTVL.

This rearrangement joins TRBV27 to TRBJ2-2; 11 nucleotides align to TRBD2. The V gene end was trimmed by 5 bases and the J gene end by 3 bases; junction bases not matched to a gene: 11. The CDR3 extends over 18 amino acids. Germline CDR1 MNHEY, CDR2 SMNVEV (reference sequence). CDR3 protein: CASSPRLAGWVDTGELFF. The CDR3 DNA is TGTGCCAGCAGTCCCCGACTAGCGGGATGGGTCGACACCGGGGAGCTGTTTTTT.

Only one count was recorded for this clone. The V gene is TRBV6-5, the J gene TRBJ2-2; 7 bases are shared with TRBD2. Germline values: CDR1 MNHEY, CDR2 SVGAGI. The CDR3 loop spans 15 amino acids. The junction had 8 bases not matched to a gene; V was cut back by 6 bases and J by 4 bases. In nucleotides, the CDR3 is TGTGCCAGCAGGCAAAGCGGGACGGCCACCGGGGAGCTGTTTTTT. It specifies CASRQSGTATGELFF.